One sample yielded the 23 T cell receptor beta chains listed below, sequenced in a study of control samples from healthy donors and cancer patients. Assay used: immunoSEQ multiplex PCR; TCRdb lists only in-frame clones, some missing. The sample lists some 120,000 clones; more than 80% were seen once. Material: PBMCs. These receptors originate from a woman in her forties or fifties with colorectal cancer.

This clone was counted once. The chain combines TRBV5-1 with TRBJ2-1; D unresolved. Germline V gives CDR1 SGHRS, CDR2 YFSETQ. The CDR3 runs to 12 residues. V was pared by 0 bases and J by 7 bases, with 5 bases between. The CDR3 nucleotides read TGCGCCAGCAGCTTGGTTACGAATGAGCAGTTCTTC. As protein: CASSLVTNEQFF. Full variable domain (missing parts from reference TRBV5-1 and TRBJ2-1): KAGVTQTPRYLIKTRGQQVTLSCSPISGHRSVSWYQQTPGQGLQFLFEYFSETQRNKGNFPGRFSGRQFSNSRSEMNVSTLELGDSALYLCASSLVTNEQFFGPGTRLTVL.

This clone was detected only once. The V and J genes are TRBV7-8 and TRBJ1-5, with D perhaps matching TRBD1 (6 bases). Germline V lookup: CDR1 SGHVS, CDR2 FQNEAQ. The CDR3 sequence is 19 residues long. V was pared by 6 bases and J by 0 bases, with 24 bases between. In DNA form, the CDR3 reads TGTGCCAGCAGTAGTATCGGGACAAGGATCGGCTATAGCAATCAGCCCCAGCATTTT. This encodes CASSSIGTRIGYSNQPQHF.

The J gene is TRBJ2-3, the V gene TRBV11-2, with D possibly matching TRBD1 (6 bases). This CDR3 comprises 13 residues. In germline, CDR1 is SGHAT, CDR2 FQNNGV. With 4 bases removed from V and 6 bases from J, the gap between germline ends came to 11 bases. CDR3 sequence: CASSWTDSDTQYF. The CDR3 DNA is TGTGCCAGCAGCTGGACAGATTCGGATACGCAGTATTTT.

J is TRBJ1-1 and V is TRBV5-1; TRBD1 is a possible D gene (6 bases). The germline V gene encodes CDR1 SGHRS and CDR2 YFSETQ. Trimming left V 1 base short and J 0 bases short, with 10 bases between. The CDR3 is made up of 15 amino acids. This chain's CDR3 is CASSLYQGLNTEAFF. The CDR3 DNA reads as TGCGCCAGCAGCTTGTATCAGGGGCTGAACACTGAAGCTTTCTTT.

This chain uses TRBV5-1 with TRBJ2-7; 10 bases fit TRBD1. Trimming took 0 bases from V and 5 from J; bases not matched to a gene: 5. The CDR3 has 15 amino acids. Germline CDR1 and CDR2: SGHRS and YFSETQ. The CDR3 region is CASSLVGQGMDEQYF. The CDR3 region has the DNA TGCGCCAGCAGCTTGGTGGGACAGGGGATGGACGAGCAGTACTTC. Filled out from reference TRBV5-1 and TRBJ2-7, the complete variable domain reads KAGVTQTPRYLIKTRGQQVTLSCSPISGHRSVSWYQQTPGQGLQFLFEYFSETQRNKGNFPGRFSGRQFSNSRSEMNVSTLELGDSALYLCASSLVGQGMDEQYFGPGTRLTVT.

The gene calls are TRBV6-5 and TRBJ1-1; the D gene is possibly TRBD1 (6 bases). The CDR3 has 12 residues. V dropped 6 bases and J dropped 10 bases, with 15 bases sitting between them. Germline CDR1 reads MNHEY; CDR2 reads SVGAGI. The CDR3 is CASRYYRARAFF. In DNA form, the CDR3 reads TGTGCCAGCAGATATTACAGGGCACGAGCTTTCTTT.

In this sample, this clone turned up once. CDR3 DNA sequence: TGTGCCAGCAGGAGGGGCTTTCCCGGGACAGACCACACAGATACGCAGTATTTT. Its protein product is CASRRGFPGTDHTDTQYF. The rearrangement joins TRBV21-1 to TRBJ2-3; TRBD1 is taken as the D call from the table, unchecked against the DNA. TRBV21-1 is assigned pseudogene status. This CDR3 is built from 18 residues.

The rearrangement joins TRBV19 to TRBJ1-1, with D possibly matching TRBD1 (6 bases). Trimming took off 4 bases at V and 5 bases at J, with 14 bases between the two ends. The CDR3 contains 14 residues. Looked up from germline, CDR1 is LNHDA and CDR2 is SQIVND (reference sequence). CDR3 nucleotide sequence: TGTGCCAGTAGTAGGGGGGGCGTAGGTACTGAAGCTTTCTTT. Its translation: CASSRGGVGTEAFF.

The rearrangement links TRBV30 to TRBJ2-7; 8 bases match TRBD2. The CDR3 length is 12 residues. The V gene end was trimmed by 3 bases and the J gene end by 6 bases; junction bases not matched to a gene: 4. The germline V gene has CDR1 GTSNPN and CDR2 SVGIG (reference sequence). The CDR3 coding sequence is TGTGCCTGGAGGTCGGGGGGGGGCGAGCAGTACTTC. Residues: CAWRSGGGEQYF.

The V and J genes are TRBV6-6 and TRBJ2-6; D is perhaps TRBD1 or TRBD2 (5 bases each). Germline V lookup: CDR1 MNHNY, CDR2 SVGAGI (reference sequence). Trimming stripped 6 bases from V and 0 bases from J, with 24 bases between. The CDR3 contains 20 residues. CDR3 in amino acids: CASSHDLLGRNGSGANVLTF. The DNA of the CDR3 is TGTGCCAGCAGCCACGACCTATTGGGACGGAATGGCTCTGGGGCCAACGTCCTGACTTTC.

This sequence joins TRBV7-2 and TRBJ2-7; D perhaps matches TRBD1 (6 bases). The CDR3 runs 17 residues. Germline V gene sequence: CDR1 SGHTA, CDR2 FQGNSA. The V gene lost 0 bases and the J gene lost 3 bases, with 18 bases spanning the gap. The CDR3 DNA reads TGTGCCAGCAGCTTAGCGGGGGCAGGGCTGGGTATCTACGAGCAGTACTTC. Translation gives CASSLAGAGLGIYEQYF.

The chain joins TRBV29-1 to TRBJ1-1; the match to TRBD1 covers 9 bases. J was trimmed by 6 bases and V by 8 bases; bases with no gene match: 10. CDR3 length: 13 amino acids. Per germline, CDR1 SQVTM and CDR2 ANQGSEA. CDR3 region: CSLLTTGGSEAFF. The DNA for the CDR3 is TGCAGCCTACTAACCACAGGGGGCTCTGAAGCTTTCTTT. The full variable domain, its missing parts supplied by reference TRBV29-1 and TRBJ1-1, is SAVISQKPSRDICQRGTSLTIQCQVDSQVTMMFWYRQQPGQSLTLIATANQGSEATYESGFVIDKFPISRPNLTFSTLTVSNMSPEDSSIYLCSLLTTGGSEAFFGQGTRLTVV.

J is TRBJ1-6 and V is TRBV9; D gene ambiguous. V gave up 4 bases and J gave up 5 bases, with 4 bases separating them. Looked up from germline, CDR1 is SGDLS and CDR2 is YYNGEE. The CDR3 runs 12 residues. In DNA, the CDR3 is TGTGCCAGCAGCATGGATAATTCACCCCTCCACTTT. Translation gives CASSMDNSPLHF.

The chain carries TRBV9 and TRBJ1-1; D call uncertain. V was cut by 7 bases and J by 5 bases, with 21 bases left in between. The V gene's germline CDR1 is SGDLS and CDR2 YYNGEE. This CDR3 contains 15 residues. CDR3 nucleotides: TGTGCCAGCCAAAGCGGGGAGGTTCCTGGAACTGAAGCTTTCTTT. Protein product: CASQSGEVPGTEAFF.

CDR3 sequence (DNA): TGTGCCAGCAGCCAAGCGGGCTACGAGCAGTACTTC. The encoded protein is CASSQAGYEQYF. V usage is TRBV3-1 (or the pseudogene TRBV3-2) and J usage is TRBJ2-7; D is ambiguous. Per the germline V gene, CDR1 is LGHDT and CDR2 is YNNKEL (reference sequence). There are 12 residues in the CDR3. Trimming took off 1 base at V and 3 bases at J, with 4 bases between the two ends.

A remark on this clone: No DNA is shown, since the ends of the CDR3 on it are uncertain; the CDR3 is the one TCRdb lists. The CDR3 spells CASSFGAGGQPQHF. The J gene is TRBJ1-5, the V gene TRBV28. The V gene's germline CDR1 is MDHEN and CDR2 SYDVKM. The CDR3 has 14 amino acids, counting both end residues.

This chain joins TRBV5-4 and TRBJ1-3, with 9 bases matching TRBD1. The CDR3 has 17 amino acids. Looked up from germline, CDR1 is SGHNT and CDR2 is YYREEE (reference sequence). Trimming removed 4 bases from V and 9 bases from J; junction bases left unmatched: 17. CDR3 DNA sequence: TGTGCCAGCAGCGAAACTCCGGGACAGGGAGGTTTTGGCACCATATATTTT. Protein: CASSETPGQGGFGTIYF.

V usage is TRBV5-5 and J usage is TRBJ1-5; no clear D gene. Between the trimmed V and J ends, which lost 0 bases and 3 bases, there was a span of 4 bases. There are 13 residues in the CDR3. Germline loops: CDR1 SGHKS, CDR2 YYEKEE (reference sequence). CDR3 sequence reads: CASSLDINQPQHF. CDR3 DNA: TGTGCCAGCAGCTTGGACATCAATCAGCCCCAGCATTTT.

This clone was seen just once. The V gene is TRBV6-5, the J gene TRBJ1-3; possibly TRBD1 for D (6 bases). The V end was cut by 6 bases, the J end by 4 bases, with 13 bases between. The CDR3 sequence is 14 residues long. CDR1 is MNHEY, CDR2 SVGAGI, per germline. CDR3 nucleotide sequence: TGTGCCAGCAGGATCACAGGGTTAGGAAACACCATATATTTT. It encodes CASRITGLGNTIYF.

CDR3 nucleotides: TGTGCCAGCAGTGAAGGACTAGCGGATACGCAGTATTTT. Encoded protein: CASSEGLADTQYF. The chain carries TRBV2 and TRBJ2-3, with 8 nucleotides matching TRBD2. The CDR3 totals 13 residues. V lost 1 base and J lost 6; bases outside the gene matches: 0. The V gene's germline CDR1 is SNHLY and CDR2 FYNNEI.

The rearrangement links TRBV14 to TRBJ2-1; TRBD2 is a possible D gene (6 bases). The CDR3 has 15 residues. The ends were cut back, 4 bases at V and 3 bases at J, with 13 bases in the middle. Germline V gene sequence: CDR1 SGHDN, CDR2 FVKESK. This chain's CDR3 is CASSPTSNYYNEQFF. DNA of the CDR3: TGTGCCAGCAGCCCGACTAGTAATTACTACAATGAGCAGTTCTTC.

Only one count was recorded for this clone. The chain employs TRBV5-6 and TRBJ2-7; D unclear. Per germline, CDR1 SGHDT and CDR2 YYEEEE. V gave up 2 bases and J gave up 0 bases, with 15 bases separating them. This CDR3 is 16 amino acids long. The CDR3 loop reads CASSFEALRSSYEQYF. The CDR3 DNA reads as TGTGCCAGCAGCTTTGAGGCTCTAAGGAGCTCCTACGAGCAGTACTTC.

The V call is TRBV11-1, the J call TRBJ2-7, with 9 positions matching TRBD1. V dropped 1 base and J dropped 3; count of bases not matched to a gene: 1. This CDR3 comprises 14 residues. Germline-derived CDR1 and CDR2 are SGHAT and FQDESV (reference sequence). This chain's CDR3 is CASSLETGGYEQYF. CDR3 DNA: TGTGCCAGCAGCTTAGAGACAGGGGGCTACGAGCAGTACTTC.